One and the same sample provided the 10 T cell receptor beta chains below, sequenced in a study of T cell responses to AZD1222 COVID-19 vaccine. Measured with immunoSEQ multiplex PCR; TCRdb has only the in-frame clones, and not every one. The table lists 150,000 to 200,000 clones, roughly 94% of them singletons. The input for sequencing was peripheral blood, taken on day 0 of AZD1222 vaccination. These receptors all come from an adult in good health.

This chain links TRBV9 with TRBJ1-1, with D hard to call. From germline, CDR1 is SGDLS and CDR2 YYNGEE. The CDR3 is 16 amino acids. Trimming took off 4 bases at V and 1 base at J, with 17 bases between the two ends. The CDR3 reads CASSPRIGKPNTEAFF. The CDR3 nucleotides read TGTGCCAGCAGCCCGAGGATCGGGAAACCGAACACTGAAGCTTTCTTT. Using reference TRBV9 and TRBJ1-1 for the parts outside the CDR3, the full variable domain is DSGVTQTPKHLITATGQRVTLRCSPRSGDLSVYWYQQSLDQGLQFLIQYYNGEERAKGNILERFSAQQFPDLHSELNLSSLELGDSALYFCASSPRIGKPNTEAFFGQGTRLTVV.

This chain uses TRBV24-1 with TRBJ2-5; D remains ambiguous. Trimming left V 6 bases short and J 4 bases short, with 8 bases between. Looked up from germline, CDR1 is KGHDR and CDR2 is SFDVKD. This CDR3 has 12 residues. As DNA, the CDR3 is TGTGCCACCAGTTCCAGTGGAGAGACCCAGTACTTC. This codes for CATSSSGETQYF.

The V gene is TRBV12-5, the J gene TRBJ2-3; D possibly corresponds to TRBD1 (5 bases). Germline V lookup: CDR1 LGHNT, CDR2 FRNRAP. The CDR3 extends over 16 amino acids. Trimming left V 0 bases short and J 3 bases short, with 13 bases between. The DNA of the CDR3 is TGTGCTAGTGGTTTGGTACTCTACAGGAGTACAGATACGCAGTATTTT. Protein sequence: CASGLVLYRSTDTQYF.

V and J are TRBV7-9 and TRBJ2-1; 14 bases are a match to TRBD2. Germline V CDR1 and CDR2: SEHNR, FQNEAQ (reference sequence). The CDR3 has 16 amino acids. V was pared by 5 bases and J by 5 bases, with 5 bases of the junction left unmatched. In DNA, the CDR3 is TGTGCCAGCAGCCCGGGGACTAGCGGGAGCAACAATGAGCAGTTCTTC. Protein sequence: CASSPGTSGSNNEQFF. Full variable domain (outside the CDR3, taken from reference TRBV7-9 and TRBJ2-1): DTGVSQNPRHKITKRGQNVTFRCDPISEHNRLYWYRQTLGQGPEFLTYFQNEAQLEKSRLLSDRFSAERPKGSFSTLEIQRTEQGDSAMYLCASSPGTSGSNNEQFFGPGTRLTVL.

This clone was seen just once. The CDR3 loop reads CASSPRGTGRNSPLHF. In nucleotides, the CDR3 is TGTGCCAGTAGTCCTCGCGGGACAGGGAGAAATTCACCCCTCCACTTT. The J gene is TRBJ1-6, the V gene TRBV19; 9 positions match TRBD1. The CDR3 contains 16 residues. CDR1 and CDR2 (germline): LNHDA, SQIVND (reference sequence). The trim removed 5 bases at V and 7 bases at J, leaving 9 bases unmatched. Full variable domain (missing parts from reference TRBV19 and TRBJ1-6): DGGITQSPKYLFRKEGQNVTLSCEQNLNHDAMYWYRQDPGQGLRLIYYSQIVNDFQKGDIAEGYSVSREKKESFPLTVTSAQKNPTAFYLCASSPRGTGRNSPLHFGNGTRLTVT.

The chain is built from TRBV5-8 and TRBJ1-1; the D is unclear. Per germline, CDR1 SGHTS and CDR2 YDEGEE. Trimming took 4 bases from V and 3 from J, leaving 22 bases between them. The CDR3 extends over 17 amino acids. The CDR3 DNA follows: TGTGCCAGCAGCACGGGGTTGTTGGTAGGGTTGCACACTGAAGCTTTCTTT. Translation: CASSTGLLVGLHTEAFF.

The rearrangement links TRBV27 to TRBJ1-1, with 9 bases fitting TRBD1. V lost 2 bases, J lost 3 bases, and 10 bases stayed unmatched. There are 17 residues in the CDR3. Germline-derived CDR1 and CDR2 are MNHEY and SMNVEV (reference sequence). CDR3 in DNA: TGTGCCAGCAGTTTAGAGGGGACAGGGAATGGGGACACTGAAGCTTTCTTT. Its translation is CASSLEGTGNGDTEAFF.

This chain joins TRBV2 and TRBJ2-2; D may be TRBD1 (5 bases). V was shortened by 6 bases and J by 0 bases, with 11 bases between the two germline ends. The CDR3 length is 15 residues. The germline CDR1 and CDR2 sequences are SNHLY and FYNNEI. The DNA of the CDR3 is TGTGCCAGCAGGGGGCGGACCTCGAACACCGGGGAGCTGTTTTTT. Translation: CASRGRTSNTGELFF. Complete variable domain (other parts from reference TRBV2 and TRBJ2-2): EPEVTQTPSHQVTQMGQEVILRCVPISNHLYFYWYRQILGQKVEFLVSFYNNEISEKSEIFDDQFSVERPDGSNFTLKIRSTKLEDSAMYFCASRGRTSNTGELFFGEGSRLTVL.

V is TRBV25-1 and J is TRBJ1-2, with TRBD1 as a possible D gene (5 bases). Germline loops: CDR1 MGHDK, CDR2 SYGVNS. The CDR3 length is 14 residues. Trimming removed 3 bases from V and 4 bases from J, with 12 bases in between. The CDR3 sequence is CASSEGGDTYGYTF. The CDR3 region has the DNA TGTGCCAGCAGTGAGGGGGGGGATACCTATGGCTACACCTTC.

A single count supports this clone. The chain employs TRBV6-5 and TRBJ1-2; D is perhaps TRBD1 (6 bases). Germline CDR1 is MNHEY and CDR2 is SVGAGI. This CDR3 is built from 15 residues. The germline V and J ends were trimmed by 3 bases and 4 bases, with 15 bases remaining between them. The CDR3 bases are TGTGCCAGCAGTTATTCCGTGAGGGGGGTCTATGGCTACACCTTC. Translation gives CASSYSVRGVYGYTF.